This record covers a single T cell receptor beta chain. Its antigen is undetermined. The record originates from a study of Ad26.COV2.S vaccination and SARS-CoV-2 variants. Overall study context: Recipients of Ad26.COV2.S got it intramuscularly, once or twice 56 days apart. Study-level results: Placebo recipients had lower spike-specific TCR breadth than vaccine recipients.

TCRdb's table, derived via immunoSEQ multiplex PCR, lists solely in-frame clones and lacks some. The table records about 400,000 clones, over 80% of them present only once. The treatment: around 19 received Ad26.COV2.S at low or high dose, single or two shots; roughly five received placebo; per-sample allocation not given. The study sampled participants on day 63 after the first vaccine or placebo injection. V was cut by 5 bases and J by 6 bases, with 19 bases left in between. Germline CDR1 is PRHDT and CDR2 is FYEKMQ (reference sequence). The CDR3 covers 16 residues. The sample in question was peripheral blood, obtained in a trial of Ad26.COV2.S vaccine versus placebo. The chain uses TRBV13 and TRBJ2-2, with D possibly called TRBD1 or TRBD2 (5 bases each). The clonotype originates from a person aged 18-60 years who received the Ad26.COV2.S COVID-19 vaccine or a placebo. This chain's CDR3 is CASSAWRGGNSGELFF. CDR3 DNA sequence: TGTGCCAGCAGCGCCTGGCGTGGGGGAAATTCCGGGGAGCTGTTTTTT.